Listed below are T cell receptor beta chains from one sample, sequenced in a study of cytomegalovirus exposure and HLA in healthy donors. Some clones are missing from TCRdb's copy, which holds only in-frame ones; the method was immunoSEQ multiplex PCR. Altogether more than 70,000 clones are present, about 96% being singletons, with the ten largest covering roughly 1.6%. The sequencing input was PBMCs. The receptors shown here come from a young man in good health and CMV-seropositive. CDR3s include the opening cysteine and the closing phenylalanine or tryptophan. D genes are given only for firm matches.

cdr3_aa,j_call,v_call,d_call
CASSLELAGGGEQFF,TRBJ2-1,TRBV5-4,TRBD2
CASSKGTKYNEQFF,TRBJ2-1,TRBV21-1,-
CASSLSYNEQFF,TRBJ2-1,TRBV28,-
CASSLGVAGGPGETQYF,TRBJ2-5,TRBV7-8,TRBD2
CASSIGGGELFF,TRBJ2-2,TRBV5-1,-
CASSQLSTGTYEQYF,TRBJ2-7,TRBV16,-
CASSLWGDRGDTEAFF,TRBJ1-1,TRBV5-1,TRBD1
CASSRQGAQPQHF,TRBJ1-5,TRBV7-2,TRBD1
CASSVRGTGVGEKLFF,TRBJ1-4,TRBV9,TRBD1
CAIERGNGGNTIYF,TRBJ1-3,TRBV10-3,-
CASSLQGYTEAFF,TRBJ1-1,TRBV27,-
CASSRYGQGEGGTDTQYF,TRBJ2-3,TRBV5-6,TRBD1
CASSTIGQGQNEKLFF,TRBJ1-4,TRBV28,TRBD1
CASSSVSTYEQYF,TRBJ2-7,TRBV7-9,-
CASRDGTGKEKLFF,TRBJ1-4,TRBV5-1,TRBD1
CASSQRGYNEQFF,TRBJ2-1,TRBV6-5,-
CASSMGADLHF,TRBJ2-4,TRBV27,-
CASSTRGLAGPSSYNEQFF,TRBJ2-1,TRBV19,TRBD2
CASSSGTYNSPLHF,TRBJ1-6,TRBV5-4,-
CASSQYTGLSEQFF,TRBJ2-1,TRBV4-1,-
CASSLGTSGIPYEQYF,TRBJ2-7,TRBV5-1,TRBD2
CASSLDWEMYEQFF,TRBJ2-1,TRBV7-2,-
CASSLDLGRSETQYF,TRBJ2-5,TRBV11-2,-
CASSPGQGTNQPQHF,TRBJ1-5,TRBV5-4,TRBD1
CASSYSNPDFGGEQYF,TRBJ2-7,TRBV6-5,-
CASSLSRYEQYF,TRBJ2-7,TRBV28,-
CASSSGQYYGYTF,TRBJ1-2,TRBV7-2,-
CASSLLRGAERPGELFF,TRBJ2-2,TRBV4-1,-
CASSPDLTGGYTF,TRBJ1-2,TRBV18,-
CASSRRGLVNSGQETQYF,TRBJ2-5,TRBV7-9,TRBD2
CASSFDGQFDTQYF,TRBJ2-3,TRBV5-1,-
CASSLGLGGKLFF,TRBJ1-4,TRBV7-8,-
CASSRGQGHGYTF,TRBJ1-2,TRBV6-5,TRBD1
CASSLARTGRGTEAFF,TRBJ1-1,TRBV7-9,TRBD1
CAISRDSSNQPQHF,TRBJ1-5,TRBV10-3,TRBD1
CASSEEGGYNQPQHF,TRBJ1-5,TRBV2,-
CASSLPRASGRDEQFF,TRBJ2-1,TRBV7-9,TRBD2
CASSPIRGEVVTVNYGYTF,TRBJ1-2,TRBV28,-
CASSLGGEGNTIYF,TRBJ1-3,TRBV11-2,-
CASSLERVRDTEAFF,TRBJ1-1,TRBV7-3,-
CSVGIGTGSYEQYF,TRBJ2-7,TRBV29-1,TRBD1
CASSDQTGGFYEQYF,TRBJ2-7,TRBV19,-
CASSPRAAIYGYTF,TRBJ1-2,TRBV7-9,-
CASSLGQGGKLFF,TRBJ1-4,TRBV11-3,TRBD1